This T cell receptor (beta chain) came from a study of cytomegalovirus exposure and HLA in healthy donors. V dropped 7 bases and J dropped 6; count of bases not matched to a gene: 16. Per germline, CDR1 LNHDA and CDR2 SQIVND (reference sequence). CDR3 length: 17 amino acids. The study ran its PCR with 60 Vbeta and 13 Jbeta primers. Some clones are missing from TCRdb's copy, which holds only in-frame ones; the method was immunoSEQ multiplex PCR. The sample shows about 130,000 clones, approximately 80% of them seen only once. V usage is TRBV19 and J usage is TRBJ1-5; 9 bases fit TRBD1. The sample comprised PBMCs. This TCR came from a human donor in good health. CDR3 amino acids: CASTTKQGAVAGQPQHF. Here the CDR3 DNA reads TGTGCCAGTACCACTAAACAGGGGGCGGTGGCAGGTCAGCCCCAGCATTTT. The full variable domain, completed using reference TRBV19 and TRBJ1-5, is DGGITQSPKYLFRKEGQNVTLSCEQNLNHDAMYWYRQDPGQGLRLIYYSQIVNDFQKGDIAEGYSVSREKKESFPLTVTSAQKNPTAFYLCASTTKQGAVAGQPQHFGDGTRLSIL.